The text below deals with one T cell receptor (beta chain). This sample was taken from a study of blood T cell repertoires in COVID-19. This CDR3 has 14 residues. Germline CDR1 is SGHNT and CDR2 is YYREEE (reference sequence). V dropped 0 bases and J dropped 8 bases, with 14 bases sitting between them. How the authors handled the data: The assay estimated nucleated cells by amplifying reference gene primers. Method: immunoSEQ multiplex PCR; TCRdb's copy keeps in-frame clones and lacks some. That table is the source of V, J and clone size, and D and trimming were worked out from the DNA. The sample has roughly 87,000 clones, about nine tenths seen once; the top ten hold over 0.45%.

This sequence was found in a man aged 60-69 years with acute or convalescent COVID-19. The material sequenced was peripheral blood. V is TRBV5-4 and J is TRBJ1-2, with TRBD1 as a possible D gene (5 bases). Written as DNA, the CDR3 is TGTGCCAGCAGCTTGGTTACGTTGCGGGGCGGCTACACCTTC. This gives the protein CASSLVTLRGGYTF.